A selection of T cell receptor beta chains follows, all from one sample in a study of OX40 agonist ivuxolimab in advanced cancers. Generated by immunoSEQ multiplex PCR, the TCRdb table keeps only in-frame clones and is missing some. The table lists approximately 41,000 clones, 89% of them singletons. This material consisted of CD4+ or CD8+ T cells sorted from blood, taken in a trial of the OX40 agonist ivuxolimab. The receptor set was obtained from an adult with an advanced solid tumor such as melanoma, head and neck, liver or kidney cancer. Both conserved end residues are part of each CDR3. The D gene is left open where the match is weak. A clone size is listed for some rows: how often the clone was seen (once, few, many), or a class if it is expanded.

CDR3 DNA: TGTGCCAGCAGTTCGCCTAATGAGGGCTCCTACGAGCAGTACTTC
CDR3 protein: CASSSPNEGSYEQYF
clone size: -
J gene: TRBJ2-7
D gene: -
V gene: TRBV6-5

CDR3 DNA: TGTGCCAGCAGCTTGGACGGTCGTTTCGTGGGCTACACCTTC
CDR3 protein: CASSLDGRFVGYTF
clone size: -
J gene: TRBJ1-2
D gene: -
V gene: TRBV5-6

CDR3 DNA: TGCGCCAGCAGCCAAGGGTATGGAGTAGAGCAGTACTTC
CDR3 protein: CASSQGYGVEQYF
clone size: -
J gene: TRBJ2-7
D gene: -
V gene: TRBV4-1

CDR3 DNA: TGTGCCAGCAGCTTAGGGTATCGTGGACAGGTCTTCTACGAGCAGTACTTC
CDR3 protein: CASSLGYRGQVFYEQYF
clone size: once
J gene: TRBJ2-7
D gene: TRBD1
V gene: TRBV7-9

CDR3 DNA: TGTGCCAGCAGTTTTGGGGCGGGGGATACGCAGTATTTT
CDR3 protein: CASSFGAGDTQYF
clone size: -
J gene: TRBJ2-3
D gene: -
V gene: TRBV27

CDR3 DNA: TGTGCCAGCAGTTTAGGGAACGAGCAGTACTTC
CDR3 protein: CASSLGNEQYF
clone size: -
J gene: TRBJ2-7
D gene: -
V gene: TRBV28

CDR3 DNA: TGTGCCAGCAGTGCCTTACTAGCGGGGGGAGCAGAGACCCAGTACTTC
CDR3 protein: CASSALLAGGAETQYF
clone size: -
J gene: TRBJ2-5
D gene: TRBD2
V gene: TRBV27

CDR3 DNA: TGTGCCAGTAGTACCGGCCTCGTCGGGGAGCAGTACTTC
CDR3 protein: CASSTGLVGEQYF
clone size: once
J gene: TRBJ2-7
D gene: -
V gene: TRBV19

CDR3 DNA: TGCGCCAGCAGTGAGTCGACGGGGTACGAGCAGTACTTC
CDR3 protein: CASSESTGYEQYF
clone size: -
J gene: TRBJ2-7
D gene: -
V gene: TRBV10-2

CDR3 DNA: TGTGCCAGCAGCTTGGGACTAGCGGGGGGGATTGAGCAGTTCTTC
CDR3 protein: CASSLGLAGGIEQFF
clone size: -
J gene: TRBJ2-1
D gene: TRBD2
V gene: TRBV5-6

CDR3 DNA: TGTGCCAGCAGCGTAGGATCGAGCGGGCAGCCAAACAATGAGCAGTTCTTC
CDR3 protein: CASSVGSSGQPNNEQFF
clone size: -
J gene: TRBJ2-1
D gene: -
V gene: TRBV7-3

CDR3 DNA: TGTGCCAGCTCACCTCAGGACAGGGCTCTAGCCAAAAACATTCAGTACTTC
CDR3 protein: CASSPQDRALAKNIQYF
clone size: -
J gene: TRBJ2-4
D gene: TRBD1
V gene: TRBV18

CDR3 DNA: TGTGCCAGCAGCTTAGTGGGGGGCGTGAACACTGAAGCTTTCTTT
CDR3 protein: CASSLVGGVNTEAFF
clone size: -
J gene: TRBJ1-1
D gene: -
V gene: TRBV7-9

CDR3 DNA: TGTGCCAGCAGCTTAGAGGGGGACACAGATACGCAGTATTTT
CDR3 protein: CASSLEGDTDTQYF
clone size: -
J gene: TRBJ2-3
D gene: -
V gene: TRBV7-9

CDR3 DNA: TGCGCCAGCAGCCCCGGGACTAGCGGGGGCTACGAGCAGTACTTC
CDR3 protein: CASSPGTSGGYEQYF
clone size: -
J gene: TRBJ2-7
D gene: TRBD2
V gene: TRBV4-3

CDR3 DNA: TGTGCCAGCAGTGAATATACGGACAGGGGCTACGAGCAGTACTTC
CDR3 protein: CASSEYTDRGYEQYF
clone size: -
J gene: TRBJ2-7
D gene: TRBD1
V gene: TRBV25-1

CDR3 DNA: TGTGCCAGCAGCGTAGCCCCCGCCGGAATGAACACTGAAGCTTTCTTT
CDR3 protein: CASSVAPAGMNTEAFF
clone size: -
J gene: TRBJ1-1
D gene: -
V gene: TRBV9

CDR3 DNA: TGTGCCACCAGCAGAAAGGGTCCAGACAATGAGCAGTTCTTC
CDR3 protein: CATSRKGPDNEQFF
clone size: -
J gene: TRBJ2-1
D gene: -
V gene: TRBV15

CDR3 DNA: TGTGCCAGCAGCCGAACAGGGGGTCTTCCAGCTAACTATGGCTACACCTTC
CDR3 protein: CASSRTGGLPANYGYTF
clone size: -
J gene: TRBJ1-2
D gene: TRBD1
V gene: TRBV7-2

CDR3 DNA: TGTGCCAGCAGCTCCGCTGAGTGGGGGGAAACCGGGGAGCTGTTTTTT
CDR3 protein: CASSSAEWGETGELFF
clone size: -
J gene: TRBJ2-2
D gene: -
V gene: TRBV11-3

CDR3 DNA: TGTGCCAGCAGCCGACAGGATTCAACTAATGAAAAACTGTTTTTT
CDR3 protein: CASSRQDSTNEKLFF
clone size: once
J gene: TRBJ1-4
D gene: -
V gene: TRBV5-4

CDR3 DNA: TGTGCCAGCAGTCCAGCCGGCCGTGCCGTGCAGGGACCCGAGACCTTCTACGAGCAGTACTTC
CDR3 protein: CASSPAGRAVQGPETFYEQYF
clone size: -
J gene: TRBJ2-7
D gene: -
V gene: TRBV28

CDR3 DNA: TGTGCCAGCAGCCTCACTAGCGGGGGCCGCAATGAGCAGTTCTTC
CDR3 protein: CASSLTSGGRNEQFF
clone size: -
J gene: TRBJ2-1
D gene: TRBD2
V gene: TRBV13

CDR3 DNA: TGCGCCAGCAGCTTCCGGGAGTTGGGCACTGAAGCTTTCTTT
CDR3 protein: CASSFRELGTEAFF
clone size: once
J gene: TRBJ1-1
D gene: -
V gene: TRBV4-3

CDR3 DNA: TGTGCCAGCGGAGAACAGGGGTCTGCCGTTCAGTACTTC
CDR3 protein: CASGEQGSAVQYF
clone size: -
J gene: TRBJ2-4
D gene: TRBD1
V gene: TRBV28

CDR3 DNA: TGTGCCAGCAGACCAGAGAGCTCCTATAATTCACCCCTCCACTTT
CDR3 protein: CASRPESSYNSPLHF
clone size: -
J gene: TRBJ1-6
D gene: -
V gene: TRBV27

CDR3 DNA: TGTGCCAGTAGTGCATCCTCCCGGGGCCCTCTGAACGAGCAGTACTTC
CDR3 protein: CASSASSRGPLNEQYF
clone size: -
J gene: TRBJ2-7
D gene: -
V gene: TRBV19

CDR3 DNA: TGTGCCAGCAGTTTATTCAGAGGGGGCGAAGGAGATACGCAGTATTTT
CDR3 protein: CASSLFRGGEGDTQYF
clone size: -
J gene: TRBJ2-3
D gene: TRBD1
V gene: TRBV27

CDR3 DNA: TGTGCCAGCAGTTACTCCCTCGGAAGCAATCAGCCCCAGCATTTT
CDR3 protein: CASSYSLGSNQPQHF
clone size: -
J gene: TRBJ1-5
D gene: -
V gene: TRBV6-5